A single sample is the source of the 8 T cell receptor beta chains below, sequenced in a study of T-cell reconstitution after alpha-beta-depleted transplantation in children. Unique molecular identifiers were incorporated into the prepared TCRbeta library. TCRdb re-analysed the PCR reads in MiXCR, keeping a single row per CDR3 protein. Of about 340,000 distinct CDR3 sequences in the sample, around 15% were seen once. This specimen was PBMCs, mostly from graft donor cells, taken 360 days after TCRalphabeta/CD19-depleted stem cell transplant. The receptors shown here come from a male patient between 2 and 10 years old who had a stem cell transplant for acute lymphoblastic leukemia, so the T cells may come from the graft donor.

There are many counts of this clonotype. This chain uses TRBV12-3 or TRBV12-4 with TRBJ1-5, with 10 bases matching TRBD1. J gave up 0 bases and V 5 bases, and 1 base lay outside the gene matches. The CDR3 spans 15 residues. The CDR3 loop is CASSRDRGSNQPQHF. CDR3 coding DNA: TGTGCCAGCAGTCGGGACAGGGGTAGCAATCAGCCCCAGCATTTT.

This chain uses TRBV20-1 with TRBJ2-3; 14 bases are a match to TRBD2. The germline V gene has CDR1 DFQATT and CDR2 SNEGSKA (reference sequence). V dropped 6 bases and J dropped 0; count of bases not matched to a gene: 5. The CDR3 is 16 residues long. The CDR3, as DNA: TGCAGTGCGGCCGGGACTAGCGGGAGAAGCACAGATACGCAGTATTTT. It yields the protein CSAAGTSGRSTDTQYF.

This clonotype occurred many times. This chain's CDR3 is CASSHTGLAGELFF. The CDR3 DNA follows: TGTGCCAGCAGCCATACAGGGTTGGCCGGGGAGCTGTTTTTT. V usage is TRBV7-2 and J usage is TRBJ2-2, with D tentatively TRBD1 (6 bases). CDR3 length: 14 amino acids. Germline V gene lookup returns CDR1 SGHTA and CDR2 FQGNSA. Trimming shortened V by 5 bases and J by 6 bases, and 13 bases separated the two germline ends.

V gene TRBV5-1 combines with J gene TRBJ2-5, with 9 positions matching TRBD1. Germline-derived CDR1 and CDR2 are SGHRS and YFSETQ. CDR3 length equals 15 residues. V dropped 4 bases and J dropped 5; count of bases not matched to a gene: 9. The CDR3 region has the DNA TGCGCCAGCAGCAGGACAGGGGCGGAAATGGAGACCCAGTACTTC. It specifies CASSRTGAEMETQYF.

This clonotype was recorded at least ten times. The chain recombines TRBV4-3 with TRBJ2-7; D not resolved. The CDR3 extends over 15 amino acids. Trimming pared 0 bases from V and 4 bases from J, leaving 13 bases between. Germline CDR1 LGHNA, CDR2 YSLEER. The CDR3 DNA reads as TGCGCCAGCAGCCAAGATCGATTAGTAGGGTACGAGCAGTACTTC. Translated, it gives CASSQDRLVGYEQYF.

This clonotype occurred a few times. This sequence joins TRBV5-1 and TRBJ1-6; 7 bases fit TRBD1. Germline V gene sequence: CDR1 SGHRS, CDR2 YFSETQ. J lost 4 bases, V lost 1 base, and 2 bases had no gene match. This CDR3 region has 15 residues. DNA of the CDR3: TGCGCCAGCAGCTTGACAGGGGAATATAATTCACCCCTCCACTTT. This codes for CASSLTGEYNSPLHF.

This clonotype appeared a few times. The J gene is TRBJ2-7, the V gene TRBV28, with D perhaps matching TRBD1 (5 bases). CDR3 length: 14 amino acids. Trimming cost V 5 bases and J 2 bases, with 13 bases left between them. Germline-derived CDR1 and CDR2 are MDHEN and SYDVKM. The CDR3 DNA reads TGTGCCAGCAGTGTGCGACAGAACCCCTACGAGCAGTACTTC. Amino acids: CASSVRQNPYEQYF.

In this sample, this clonotype turned up a few times. The V and J genes are TRBV6-1 and TRBJ1-2, with TRBD1 identical over 7 bases. In germline, CDR1 is MNHNS, CDR2 SASEGT. V lost 5 bases, J lost 4 bases, and 7 bases stayed unmatched. This CDR3 is built from 14 residues. CDR3 sequence: CASSPRQGPYGYTF. In nucleotides, the CDR3 is TGTGCCAGCAGTCCCCGACAGGGACCCTATGGCTACACCTTC.